This TCR beta chain originates from a study of Tregs in tolerant kidney transplant recipients. Study-level background: Related graft donors supplied nonmyeloablative bone marrow transplants, and mixed chimerism was transient. Regarding the study as a whole: Changing PCR primers prevented nucleotide comparison between some patients' samples. Expanding Tregs on activated donor B cells appeared to best identify donor-specific TCRbeta clones.

The V gene's germline CDR1 is LNHDA and CDR2 SQIVND (reference sequence). The CDR3 has 14 residues. V was shortened by 5 bases and J by 4 bases, with 11 bases between the two germline ends. Here immunoSEQ multiplex PCR was the method, and the copy in TCRdb shows in-frame clones only, minus some. The specimen's table records fewer than 40,000 clones. Note on this clone: Its antigen is not known. The read terminates 3 residues ahead of where the CDR3 ends, so the germline J gene completes it.

The chain joins TRBV19 to TRBJ1-4, with TRBD1 as a possible D gene (6 bases). This sample comprised CD8+ T cells from blood, obtained before the transplant. The TCR was taken from a human donor who received a combined kidney and bone marrow transplant. The part of the CDR3 DNA that was read is TGTGCCAGTAGTCCTCGGGACATTAATGAAAAA. It yields the protein CASSPRDINEK. The whole CDR3 sequence reads CASSPRDINEKLFF. Full variable domain (missing parts from reference TRBV19 and TRBJ1-4): DGGITQSPKYLFRKEGQNVTLSCEQNLNHDAMYWYRQDPGQGLRLIYYSQIVNDFQKGDIAEGYSVSREKKESFPLTVTSAQKNPTAFYLCASSPRDINEKLFFGSGTQLSVL.